The TCR beta chain described here comes from a study of blood T cells in healthy people across ages. Primed by a sample-barcoded 5' primer and a J-beta primer mix, a second PCR proceeded for roughly 7 to 11 cycles. MiXCR, applied by TCRdb to the 5' RACE reads, yields one record per CDR3 protein. The data show fewer than 1,200,000 distinct CDR3 sequences, almost 25% seen once. This CDR3 contains 15 residues. From germline, CDR1 is MDHEN and CDR2 SYDVKM. Separately, the same data were catalogued under a study of T cells of mothers and their children. That work states: Study donors consisted of a few healthy Caucasian mothers and their six children. The M1S primer of the second PCR added sample barcodes and 2-4 random nucleotides. Overlap ran slightly, non-significantly higher for related than unrelated mother-child pairs.

The chain employs TRBV28 and TRBJ2-5, with 10 bases aligning to TRBD2. The DNA matches TRBJ2-1 better at its end, which makes the J call doubtful. Input material: blood. The receptor comes from a girl aged 2 to 9 in good health. The CDR3 reads CASSLSASGRSEQFF. For the CDR3, the DNA is TGTGCCAGCAGTTTATCGGCTAGCGGGAGAAGTGAGCAGTTCTTC.